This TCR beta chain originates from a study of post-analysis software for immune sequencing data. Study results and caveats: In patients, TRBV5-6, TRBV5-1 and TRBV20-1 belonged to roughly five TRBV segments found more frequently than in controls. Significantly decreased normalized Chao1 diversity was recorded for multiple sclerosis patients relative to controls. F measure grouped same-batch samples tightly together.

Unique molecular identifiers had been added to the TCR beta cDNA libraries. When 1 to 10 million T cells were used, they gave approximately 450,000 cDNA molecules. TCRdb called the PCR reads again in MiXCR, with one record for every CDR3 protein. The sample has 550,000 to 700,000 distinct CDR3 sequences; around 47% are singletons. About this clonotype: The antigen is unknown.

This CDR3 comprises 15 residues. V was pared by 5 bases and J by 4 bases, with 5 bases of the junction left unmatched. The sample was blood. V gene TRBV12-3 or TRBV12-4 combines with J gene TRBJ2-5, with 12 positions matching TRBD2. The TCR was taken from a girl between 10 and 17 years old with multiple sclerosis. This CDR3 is CASSLPSGRGETQYF. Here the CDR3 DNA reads TGTGCCAGCAGTCTCCCTAGCGGGAGGGGAGAGACCCAGTACTTC.